The 13 T cell receptor beta chains in this list originate from one sample, sequenced in a study of memory CD4+ T cells and cytomegalovirus serostatus. TCRdb's table, derived via immunoSEQ multiplex PCR, lists solely in-frame clones and lacks some. The table has tens of thousands of clones, around 78% seen once. Single viable CD3+CD4+CD8-CD45RO+ cells were sorted as the memory CD4+ T cells. The sample consisted of memory CD4+ T cells from blood. The receptor source for this set is an adult in good health and CMV-seronegative.

This chain joins TRBV10-3 and TRBJ1-1; D unresolved. Germline V gene sequence: CDR1 ENHRY, CDR2 SYGVKD. This CDR3 region has 15 residues. The V end was cut by 2 bases, the J end by 0 bases, with 10 bases between. This CDR3 is CAISEGFGLNTEAFF. In DNA, the CDR3 is TGTGCCATCAGTGAGGGGTTCGGACTGAACACTGAAGCTTTCTTT.

The gene calls are TRBV28 and TRBJ2-3, with D unclear. This CDR3 has 13 residues. The V end was cut by 6 bases, the J end by 4 bases, with 11 bases between. CDR1 and CDR2 (germline): MDHEN, SYDVKM. DNA for the CDR3: TGTGCCAGCAGCCCTCCCCCATCAGATACGCAGTATTTT. It translates to CASSPPPSDTQYF. The full variable domain, in which reference TRBV28 and TRBJ2-3 provide the parts outside the CDR3, is DVKVTQSSRYLVKRTGEKVFLECVQDMDHENMFWYRQDPGLGLRLIYFSYDVKMKEKGDIPEGYSVSREKKERFSLILESASTNQTSMYLCASSPPPSDTQYFGPGTRLTVL.

For the CDR3, the DNA is TGTGCCAGCAGCTTGTTGGGTCAGGGAAACACCATATATTTT. Its translation is CASSLLGQGNTIYF. The J gene is TRBJ1-3, the V gene TRBV7-9; no clear D. Trimming shortened V by 3 bases and J by 4 bases, and 10 bases separated the two germline ends. Germline CDR1 is SEHNR and CDR2 is FQNEAQ (reference sequence). The CDR3 has 14 amino acids.

This clone has only one observation. V and J are TRBV6-6 and TRBJ1-1; 7 nucleotides agree with TRBD1. The CDR3 contains 14 residues. CDR1 and CDR2 (germline): MNHNY, SVGAGI (reference sequence). The ends lost 7 bases at V and 2 bases at J; junction bases unmatched: 7. The CDR3 DNA is TGTGCCAGCAATCGGCCAGGGGGTAACACTGAAGCTTTCTTT. Protein sequence: CASNRPGGNTEAFF.

This clone ranks as medium-sized (0.01 to 0.1%). This chain joins TRBV7-2 and TRBJ2-3; 9 nucleotides match TRBD2. The ends lost 4 bases at V and 3 bases at J; junction bases unmatched: 5. The CDR3 is 15 residues long. Germline CDR1 is SGHTA and CDR2 is FQGNSA. CDR3 sequence (DNA): TGTGCCAGCAGCTGGGGACTAGCAAGTACAGATACGCAGTATTTT. It codes for CASSWGLASTDTQYF.

The chain is built from TRBV7-2 and TRBJ1-2; TRBD1 might be the D (6 bases). Per the germline V gene, CDR1 is SGHTA and CDR2 is FQGNSA. The CDR3 is 14 residues long. V dropped 1 base and J dropped 3 bases, with 9 bases sitting between them. For the CDR3, the DNA is TGTGCCAGCAGCTTAGTACAGGGATACTATGGCTACACCTTC. This codes for CASSLVQGYYGYTF.

V and J are TRBV19 and TRBJ2-7, with D hard to call. Germline values: CDR1 LNHDA, CDR2 SQIVND (reference sequence). The V gene lost 5 bases and the J gene lost 2 bases, with 10 bases spanning the gap. The CDR3 consists of 13 residues. This CDR3 reads CASSVEIAYEQYF. For the CDR3, the DNA is TGTGCCAGTAGTGTTGAGATCGCCTACGAGCAGTACTTC.

The chain has TRBV6-6 and TRBJ2-1; a weak D match, TRBD1 (5 bases). The CDR3 sequence is 15 residues long. Trimming took 5 bases from V and 6 from J, leaving 17 bases between them. Germline CDR1 reads MNHNY; CDR2 reads SVGAGI (reference sequence). CDR3 coding DNA: TGTGCCAGCAGTCCCCCGAAGGGGCAATCCAATGAGCAGTTCTTC. Translated: CASSPPKGQSNEQFF.

The chain links TRBV10-3 to TRBJ1-5; D possibly corresponds to TRBD1 (5 bases). This CDR3 has 15 residues. The germline gives CDR1 ENHRY, CDR2 SYGVKD. V was clipped by 5 bases and J by 5 bases, with 16 bases between them. The CDR3 DNA reads as TGTGCCATCAGTTATTCCGGGACGGATGATCAGCCCCAGCATTTT. This gives the protein CAISYSGTDDQPQHF.

The rearrangement uses TRBV18 and TRBJ1-1; unclear D gene. Per the germline V gene, CDR1 is KGHSH and CDR2 is LQKENI. Trimming removed 1 base at V and 6 bases at J, with 9 bases between. This CDR3 has 13 residues. The DNA of the CDR3 is TGTGCCAGCTCACCACTCGGCCTACCTGAAGCTTTCTTT. Residues: CASSPLGLPEAFF.

This rearrangement joins TRBV28 to TRBJ2-1; D gene ambiguous. The CDR3 sequence is 13 residues long. Germline CDR1 is MDHEN and CDR2 is SYDVKM. With 4 bases removed from V and 7 bases from J, the gap between germline ends came to 11 bases. CDR3 sequence: CASSSARRNEQFF. In DNA form, the CDR3 reads TGTGCCAGCAGTTCGGCCAGGCGAAATGAGCAGTTCTTC.

This clone is a singleton in its sample. V usage is TRBV28 and J usage is TRBJ1-2; tentatively, D is TRBD1 (6 bases). The CDR3 runs to 13 residues. The V gene's germline CDR1 is MDHEN and CDR2 SYDVKM. The ends were cut back, 10 bases at V and 6 bases at J, with 18 bases in the middle. CDR3 sequence: CATPVAGGNGYTF. CDR3 nucleotides: TGTGCCACGCCAGTAGCGGGGGGCAATGGCTACACCTTC.

The V call is TRBV9, the J call TRBJ2-7, with D uncertain. Germline V gene data show CDR1 as SGDLS and CDR2 as YYNGEE. Trimming removed 2 bases at V and 0 bases at J, with 9 bases between. The CDR3 is made up of 14 amino acids. CDR3 coding DNA: TGTGCCAGCAGCGTCGGCGTTAGCTCCTACGAGCAGTACTTC. Protein sequence: CASSVGVSSYEQYF. The full variable domain, rest sourced from reference TRBV9 and TRBJ2-7, is DSGVTQTPKHLITATGQRVTLRCSPRSGDLSVYWYQQSLDQGLQFLIQYYNGEERAKGNILERFSAQQFPDLHSELNLSSLELGDSALYFCASSVGVSSYEQYFGPGTRLTVT.